This T cell receptor beta chain appears in the sequencing data of a study of blood T cell repertoires in COVID-19. Study overall: Samples came from the United States, Italy and Spain, spanning acute and convalescent COVID-19. PBMCs, B-cell-depleted T cells, or T cells provided the cDNA or gDNA that made up the material.

Original processing methods: For nucleated cells, counts were estimated from reference gene primer amplification. Libraries were prepared by immunoSEQ multiplex PCR; TCRdb keeps only in-frame clonotypes and omits some of them. V and J calls and clone size are those listed in that table; D and trimming were worked out from the DNA. Among 50,000 to 70,000 clones, around 84% were seen once, and the ten largest hold more than 5%. The TCR originated in a woman in her fifties or sixties with acute or convalescent COVID-19. Sequenced: peripheral blood.

The CDR3 DNA is TGTGCCAGCAGCCAAGATGCGGCCGGTGGGGAGCTGTTTTTT. Protein sequence: CASSQDAAGGELFF. The rearrangement links TRBV3-1 (or the pseudogene TRBV3-2) to TRBJ2-2, with D unresolved. The CDR3 runs 14 residues. Germline assignment: CDR1 LGHDT and CDR2 YNNKEL (reference sequence). V dropped 0 bases and J dropped 8 bases, with 10 bases sitting between them.